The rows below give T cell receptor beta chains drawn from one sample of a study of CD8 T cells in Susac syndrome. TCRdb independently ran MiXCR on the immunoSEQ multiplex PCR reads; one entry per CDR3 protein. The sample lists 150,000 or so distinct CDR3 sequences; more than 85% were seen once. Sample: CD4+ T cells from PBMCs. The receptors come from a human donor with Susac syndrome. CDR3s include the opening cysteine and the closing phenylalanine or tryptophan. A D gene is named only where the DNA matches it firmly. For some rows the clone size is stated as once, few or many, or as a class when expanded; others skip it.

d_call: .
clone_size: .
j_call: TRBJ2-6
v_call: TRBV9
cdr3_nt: TGTGCCAGCAGCTTTGGAGGGTCTGGGGCCAACGTCCTGACTTTC
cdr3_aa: CASSFGGSGANVLTF

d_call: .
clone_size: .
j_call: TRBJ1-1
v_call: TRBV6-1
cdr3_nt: TGTGCCAGCCGAGATGATCCAGGCTGGGGGGCGCGCACTGAAGCTTTCTTT
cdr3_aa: CASRDDPGWGARTEAFF

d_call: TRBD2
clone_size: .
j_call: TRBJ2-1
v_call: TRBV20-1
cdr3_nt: TGCAGTGCTAGCGGGGGGGCGTCCCTCAATGAGCAGTTCTTC
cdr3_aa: CSASGGASLNEQFF

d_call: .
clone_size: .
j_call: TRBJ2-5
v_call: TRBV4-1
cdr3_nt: TGCGCCAGCAGCCCAAGGGAGGTGAGGGGGCGAGAGACCCAGTACTTC
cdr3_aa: CASSPREVRGRETQYF

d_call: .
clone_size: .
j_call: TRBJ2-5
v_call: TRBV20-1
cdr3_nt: TGCAGTGCTAGAGCCGTACTAAATCAGTACTTC
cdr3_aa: CSARAVLNQYF

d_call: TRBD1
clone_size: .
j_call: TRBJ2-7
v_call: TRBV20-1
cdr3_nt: TGCAGTGCCGATCCCGGGACAGGGTCCTACGAGCAGTACTTC
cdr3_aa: CSADPGTGSYEQYF

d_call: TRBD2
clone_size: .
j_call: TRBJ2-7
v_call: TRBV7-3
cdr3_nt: TGTGCCAGCAGCTTAATGGGGACTAGCGGATACTACGAGCAGTACTTC
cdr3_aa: CASSLMGTSGYYEQYF

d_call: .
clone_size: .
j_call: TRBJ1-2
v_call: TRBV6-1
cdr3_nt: TGTGCCATCCGTGGAGCACCGGGACGGAGCGTTAGCGGCTACACCTTC
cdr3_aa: CAIRGAPGRSVSGYTF

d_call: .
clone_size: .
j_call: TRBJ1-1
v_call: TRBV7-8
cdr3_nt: TGTGCCAGCAGCTTAGATTCCCGCACTGAAGCTTTCTTT
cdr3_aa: CASSLDSRTEAFF

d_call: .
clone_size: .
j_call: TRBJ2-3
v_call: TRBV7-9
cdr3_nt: TGTGCCAGCAACACCTTGGGCACAGATACGCAGTATTTT
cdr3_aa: CASNTLGTDTQYF

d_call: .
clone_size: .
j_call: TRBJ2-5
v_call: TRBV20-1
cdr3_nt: TGCAGTGCTAGTCCCGGGAGTTATCAAGAGACCCAGTACTTC
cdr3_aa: CSASPGSYQETQYF

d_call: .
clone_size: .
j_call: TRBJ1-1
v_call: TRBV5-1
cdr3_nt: TGCGCCAGCAGCTTGGGCAGAGACACTGAAGCTTTCTTT
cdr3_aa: CASSLGRDTEAFF

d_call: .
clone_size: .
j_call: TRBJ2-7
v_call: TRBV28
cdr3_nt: TGTGCCAGCAAGTTCGGGCACGAGCAGTACTTC
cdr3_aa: CASKFGHEQYF

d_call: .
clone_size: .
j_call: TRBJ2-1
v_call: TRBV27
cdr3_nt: TGTGCCAGCAATTTTAAAGTGGCAGGGAGACCCGATGAGCAGTTCTTC
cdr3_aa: CASNFKVAGRPDEQFF

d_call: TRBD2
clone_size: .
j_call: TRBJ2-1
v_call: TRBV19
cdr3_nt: TGTGCCAGTAGTATAGGTAGCGGGAATGAGCAGTTCTTC
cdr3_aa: CASSIGSGNEQFF

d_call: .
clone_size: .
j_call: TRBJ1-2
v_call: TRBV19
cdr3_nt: TGTGCCAGTAGTATAGCCACGGGGGCGAGCTATGGCTACACCTTC
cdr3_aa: CASSIATGASYGYTF

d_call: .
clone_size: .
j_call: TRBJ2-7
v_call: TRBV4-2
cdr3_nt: TGTGCCAGCAGCCAGGGGAGAAGGGACGAGCAGTACTTC
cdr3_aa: CASSQGRRDEQYF

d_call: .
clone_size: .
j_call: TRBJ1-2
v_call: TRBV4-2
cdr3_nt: TGTGCCAGCAGCCAAGGGACATTGCACTATGGCTACACCTTC
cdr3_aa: CASSQGTLHYGYTF

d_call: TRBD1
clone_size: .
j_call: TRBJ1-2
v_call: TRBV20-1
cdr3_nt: TGCAGTGCTAGATGGACAGGGGTTGGCTATGGCTACACCTTC
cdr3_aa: CSARWTGVGYGYTF

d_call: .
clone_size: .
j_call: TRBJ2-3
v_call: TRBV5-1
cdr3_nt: TGCGCCAGCAGCTTGGCCTTGGTAGCAGATACGCAGTATTTT
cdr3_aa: CASSLALVADTQYF

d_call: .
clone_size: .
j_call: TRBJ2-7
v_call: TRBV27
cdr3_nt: TGTGCCAGTTTGAAGTGGCAGACCCCCCACGAGCAGTACTTC
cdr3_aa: CASLKWQTPHEQYF

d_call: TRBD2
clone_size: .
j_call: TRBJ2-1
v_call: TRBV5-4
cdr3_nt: TGTGCCAGCAGAACTAGCGGGCACACTTCCTACAATGAGCAGTTCTTC
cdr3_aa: CASRTSGHTSYNEQFF

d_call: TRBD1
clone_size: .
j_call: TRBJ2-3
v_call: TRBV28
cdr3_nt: TGTGCCAGCAGACTTCAGGGGGCGCTCACAGATACGCAGTATTTT
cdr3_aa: CASRLQGALTDTQYF

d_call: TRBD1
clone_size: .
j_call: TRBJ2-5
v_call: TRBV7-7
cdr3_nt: TGTGCTAGCAGCCAACAGGGGGAGGATGAGACCCAGTACTTC
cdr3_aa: CASSQQGEDETQYF

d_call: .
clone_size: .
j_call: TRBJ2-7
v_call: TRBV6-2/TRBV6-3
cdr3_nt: TGTGCCAGCACCCAGGGCTACGAGCAGTACTTC
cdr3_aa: CASTQGYEQYF

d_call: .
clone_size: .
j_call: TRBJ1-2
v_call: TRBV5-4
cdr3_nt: TGTGCCAGCAGCTTCGTGCAGGGATTAGGAGGCTACACCTTC
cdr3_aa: CASSFVQGLGGYTF

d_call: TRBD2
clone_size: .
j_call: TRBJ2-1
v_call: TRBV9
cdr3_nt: TGTGCCAGCAGCGTCACTAGCGGGGGCTCCAATGAGCAGTTCTTC
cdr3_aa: CASSVTSGGSNEQFF

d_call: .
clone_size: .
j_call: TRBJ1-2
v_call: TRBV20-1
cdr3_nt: TGCAGTGCTACCAGGGCTGGCTACACCTTC
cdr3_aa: CSATRAGYTF

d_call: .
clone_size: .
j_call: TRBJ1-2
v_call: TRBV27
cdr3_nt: TGTGCCAGCAGTTCCAACAGGGTTGGCTACACCTTC
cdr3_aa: CASSSNRVGYTF

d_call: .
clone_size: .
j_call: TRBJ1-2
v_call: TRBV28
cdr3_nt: TGTGCCAGCAGTTTATTCGTTAGGACAGCCTCTAACTATGGCTACACCTTC
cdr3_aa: CASSLFVRTASNYGYTF

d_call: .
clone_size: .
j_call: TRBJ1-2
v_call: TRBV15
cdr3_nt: TGTGCCACCAGCAGAGATCGCAACCTTCGCTACACCTTC
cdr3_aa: CATSRDRNLRYTF

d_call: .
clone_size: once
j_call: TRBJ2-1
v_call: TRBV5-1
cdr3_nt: TGCGCCAGCAGCCCCCGGGGGGCATCCTACAATGAGCAGTTCTTC
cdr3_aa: CASSPRGASYNEQFF

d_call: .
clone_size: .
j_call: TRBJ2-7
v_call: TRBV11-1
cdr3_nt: TGTGCCAGCAGCTTAGCCCGGGATTACTACGAGCAGTACTTC
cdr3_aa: CASSLARDYYEQYF

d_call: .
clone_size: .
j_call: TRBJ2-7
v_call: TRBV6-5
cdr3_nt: TGTGCCAGCAGCTCGGATTTCTGGGCATACGAGCAGTACTTC
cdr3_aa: CASSSDFWAYEQYF

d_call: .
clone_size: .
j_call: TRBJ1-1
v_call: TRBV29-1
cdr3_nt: TGCAGCGTTGAGCCGGGGGGCACTGAAGCTTTCTTT
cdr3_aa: CSVEPGGTEAFF

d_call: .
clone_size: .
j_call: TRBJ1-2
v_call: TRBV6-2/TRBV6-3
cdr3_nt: TGTGCCAGCAGTTACGGCGGCAGGCCATACTATGGCTACACCTTC
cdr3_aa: CASSYGGRPYYGYTF

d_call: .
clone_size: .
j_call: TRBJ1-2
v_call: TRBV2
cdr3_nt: TGTGCCAGCAGTGAAGCGGGGTCAGACTACAACTATGGCTACACCTTC
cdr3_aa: CASSEAGSDYNYGYTF